These 3 T cell receptor beta chains came from one sample sequenced in a study of shared clonotypes between healthy human individuals (dated by TCRdb to between 2020 and 2021). Libraries were constructed by the immunoSEQ multiplex PCR assay. TCRdb carries this immuneACCESS record with in-frame sequences only. Its versions omit some clonotypes, under half of them owing to an unresolved V gene in the studies checked, with the rest unexplained. The sample includes fewer than 3 million clones, with just under 95% observed a single time. The ten largest clonotypes hold about 0.41% of the sample. What was sequenced was naive CD4+ T cells from PBMCs. Sample cell subset or site, as interpreted from the label and publication: CD45RA+ positively selected. The source of these receptors is a man aged 18-30 years in good health. Some clones in this sample may be carry-over from other donors' samples.

The chain links TRBV18 to TRBJ2-3; D unclear. V was pared by 0 bases and J by 2 bases, with 9 bases between. CDR1 KGHSH and CDR2 LQKENI come from the germline V gene. The CDR3 runs 15 residues. The CDR3 is CASSPPGTDTDTQYF. The CDR3 DNA reads as TGTGCCAGCTCACCACCGGGAACAGACACAGATACGCAGTATTTT. The entire variable domain, with the rest obtained from reference TRBV18 and TRBJ2-3, is as follows: NAGVMQNPRHLVRRRGQEARLRCSPMKGHSHVYWYRQLPEEGLKFMVYLQKENIIDESGMPKERFSAEFPKEGPSILRIQQVVRGDSAAYFCASSPPGTDTDTQYFGPGTRLTVL.

The chain recombines TRBV7-3 with TRBJ2-3, with D unclear. This CDR3 is 13 amino acids long. The germline V gene has CDR1 SGHTA and CDR2 FQGTGA. The V and J ends lost 4 bases and 4 bases respectively, with 9 bases between them. CDR3 coding DNA: TGTGCCAGCAGCTCCGCTAGGTCAGATACGCAGTATTTT. Its translation is CASSSARSDTQYF.

This chain joins TRBV10-3 and TRBJ2-7; D possibly corresponds to TRBD1 (6 bases). Looked up from germline, CDR1 is ENHRY and CDR2 is SYGVKD. This CDR3 is built from 15 residues. The V gene lost 0 bases and the J gene lost 2 bases, with 11 bases spanning the gap. The CDR3 region is CAISESLGQTYEQYF. DNA of the CDR3: TGTGCCATCAGTGAGTCGTTGGGACAAACCTACGAGCAGTACTTC.